These 10 T cell receptor beta chains share one sample of origin, sequenced in a study of blood T cell repertoires in COVID-19. Sequencing was performed with immunoSEQ multiplex PCR; in TCRdb, only in-frame clones are kept and a portion is missing. The data contain around 300,000 clones, about 89% of them singletons. Sequenced input: peripheral blood. Receptor source: a man between 45 and 60 years old with acute or convalescent COVID-19.

The V and J genes are TRBV9 and TRBJ2-2; 8 positions match TRBD2. There are 13 residues in the CDR3. The germline gives CDR1 SGDLS, CDR2 YYNGEE. Losses at the gene ends were 4 bases for V and 8 bases for J; bases not matched to a gene: 4. The CDR3 here is CASSSPGGGELFF. DNA for the CDR3: TGTGCCAGCAGCTCTCCGGGAGGGGGGGAGCTGTTTTTT.

The genes are TRBV19 and TRBJ1-1; D perhaps matches TRBD1 (5 bases). The CDR3 is 14 residues long. Germline CDR1 and CDR2: LNHDA and SQIVND (reference sequence). V was pared by 3 bases and J by 1 base, with 9 bases between. CDR3 nucleotides: TGTGCCAGTAGTATTGGCAGGGCGAACACTGAAGCTTTCTTT. It encodes CASSIGRANTEAFF. Combining the CDR3 with reference TRBV19 and TRBJ1-1 gives the whole variable domain DGGITQSPKYLFRKEGQNVTLSCEQNLNHDAMYWYRQDPGQGLRLIYYSQIVNDFQKGDIAEGYSVSREKKESFPLTVTSAQKNPTAFYLCASSIGRANTEAFFGQGTRLTVV.

The CDR3 nucleotides read TGTGCCAGCAGTGAAACGAACAGGGATGGGGGCTACACCTTC. It codes for CASSETNRDGGYTF. The chain joins TRBV25-1 to TRBJ1-2; possibly TRBD1 for D (6 bases). Per the germline V gene, CDR1 is MGHDK and CDR2 is SYGVNS. V was trimmed by 2 bases and J by 8 bases, leaving 15 bases between them. This CDR3 spans 14 amino acids.

J is TRBJ2-1 and V is TRBV5-4, with 8 bases identical to TRBD1. This CDR3 spans 14 amino acids. V lost 3 bases to trimming and J lost 5 bases; unmatched junction nucleotides: 4. Germline V gene data show CDR1 as SGHNT and CDR2 as YYREEE (reference sequence). CDR3 amino acids: CASSSQGANNEQFF. The CDR3 DNA reads TGTGCCAGCAGCTCTCAGGGGGCTAACAATGAGCAGTTCTTC.

The chain has TRBV10-2 and TRBJ2-7; D gene ambiguous. CDR1 is WSHSY and CDR2 is SAAADI in the germline V gene. There are 14 residues in the CDR3. Trimming shortened V by 5 bases and J by 2 bases, and 13 bases separated the two germline ends. DNA for the CDR3: TGCGCCAGCAGTTTTAGTAATGTTGCCTACGAGCAGTACTTC. Translating gives CASSFSNVAYEQYF.

This clone was counted once. V gene TRBV19 combines with J gene TRBJ2-1, with 10 bases fitting TRBD2. Germline loops: CDR1 LNHDA, CDR2 SQIVND (reference sequence). The trim removed 6 bases at V and 6 bases at J, leaving 8 bases unmatched. The CDR3 covers 15 residues. The CDR3 loop reads CASSERGGHGNEQFF. The CDR3 nucleotides read TGTGCCAGTAGCGAGCGGGGGGGCCACGGCAATGAGCAGTTCTTC.

The chain employs TRBV29-1 and TRBJ2-7; TRBD2 matches 16 bases. The CDR3 spans 17 residues. With 2 bases clipped from V and 2 bases from J, the junction kept 6 bases outside the gene matches. The germline gives CDR1 SQVTM, CDR2 ANQGSEA. The CDR3 region is CSVEPAGTSGGAYEQYF. As DNA, the CDR3 is TGCAGCGTTGAACCAGCCGGGACTAGCGGGGGGGCCTACGAGCAGTACTTC.

The chain links TRBV19 to TRBJ1-5; perhaps TRBD1 as D (6 bases). Germline V gives CDR1 LNHDA, CDR2 SQIVND (reference sequence). This CDR3 has 17 residues. V was pared by 4 bases and J by 5 bases, with 21 bases between. Written as DNA, the CDR3 is TGTGCCAGTAGTAAGAACAGGGCTGGTAGTTTGCATCAGCCCCAGCATTTT. Translated: CASSKNRAGSLHQPQHF.

The V gene is TRBV18, the J gene TRBJ1-1, with 8 bases aligning to TRBD1. This CDR3 is 15 amino acids long. Per the germline V gene, CDR1 is KGHSH and CDR2 is LQKENI. V lost 3 bases to trimming and J lost 0 bases; unmatched junction nucleotides: 3. CDR3 sequence: CASSPGTGLNTEAFF. Written as DNA, the CDR3 is TGTGCCAGCTCACCCGGGACAGGCCTGAACACTGAAGCTTTCTTT.

The CDR3 loop is CASSLIAGGTEAFF. The DNA for the CDR3 is TGTGCCAGCAGCTTAATAGCGGGGGGAACTGAAGCTTTCTTT. This rearrangement joins TRBV7-3 to TRBJ1-1, with D possibly being TRBD1 (5 bases). CDR1 and CDR2 (germline): SGHTA, FQGTGA. The V end lost 1 base, the J end lost 5 bases, and 11 bases lay between the germline ends. The CDR3 extends over 14 amino acids.